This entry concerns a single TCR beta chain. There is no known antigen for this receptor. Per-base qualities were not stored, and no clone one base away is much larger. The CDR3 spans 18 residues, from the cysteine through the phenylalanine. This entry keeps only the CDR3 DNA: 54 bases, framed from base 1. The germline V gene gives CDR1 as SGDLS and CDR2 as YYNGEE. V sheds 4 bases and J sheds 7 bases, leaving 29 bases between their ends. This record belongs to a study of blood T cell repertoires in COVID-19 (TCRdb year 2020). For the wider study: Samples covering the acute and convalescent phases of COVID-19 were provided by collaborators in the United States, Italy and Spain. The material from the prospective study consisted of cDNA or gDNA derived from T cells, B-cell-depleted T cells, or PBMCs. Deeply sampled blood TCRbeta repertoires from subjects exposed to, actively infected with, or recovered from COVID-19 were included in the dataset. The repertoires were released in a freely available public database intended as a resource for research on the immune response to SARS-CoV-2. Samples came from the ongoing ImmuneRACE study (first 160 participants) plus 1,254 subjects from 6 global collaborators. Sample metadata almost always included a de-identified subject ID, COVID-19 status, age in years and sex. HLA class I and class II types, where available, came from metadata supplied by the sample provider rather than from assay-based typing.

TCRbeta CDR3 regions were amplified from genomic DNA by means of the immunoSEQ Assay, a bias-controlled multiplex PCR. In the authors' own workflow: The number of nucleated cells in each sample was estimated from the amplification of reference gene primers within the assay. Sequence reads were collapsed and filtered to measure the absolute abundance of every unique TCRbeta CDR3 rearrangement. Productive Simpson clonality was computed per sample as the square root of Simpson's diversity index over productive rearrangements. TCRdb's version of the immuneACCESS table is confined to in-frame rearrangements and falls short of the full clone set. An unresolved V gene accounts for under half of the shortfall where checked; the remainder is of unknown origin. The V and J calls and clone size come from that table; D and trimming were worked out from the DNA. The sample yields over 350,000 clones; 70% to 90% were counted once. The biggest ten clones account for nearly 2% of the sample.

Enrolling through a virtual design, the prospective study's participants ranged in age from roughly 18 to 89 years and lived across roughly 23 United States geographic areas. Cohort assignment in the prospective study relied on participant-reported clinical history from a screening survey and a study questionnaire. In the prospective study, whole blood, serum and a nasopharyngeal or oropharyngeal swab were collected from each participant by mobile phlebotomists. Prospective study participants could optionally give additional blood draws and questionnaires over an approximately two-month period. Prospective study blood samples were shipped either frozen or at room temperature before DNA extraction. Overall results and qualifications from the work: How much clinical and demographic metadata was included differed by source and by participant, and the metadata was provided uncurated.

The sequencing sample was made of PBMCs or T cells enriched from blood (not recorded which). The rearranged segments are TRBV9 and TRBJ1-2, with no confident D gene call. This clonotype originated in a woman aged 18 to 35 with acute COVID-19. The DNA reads TGTGCCAGCAGCCAAATCGAGGGAGGAAGACTTCTGGTCGGTGGCTACACCTTC. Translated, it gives CASSQIEGGRLLVGGYTF.